These 25 T cell receptor beta chains came from one sample sequenced in a study of T cells in women clearing cervical HPV infection. TCRdb keeps only in-frame clones here, not all; method: immunoSEQ multiplex PCR. This sample's clone table lists tens of thousands of clones. Sequences were obtained from blood buffy coat. These receptors were obtained from a woman between 18 and 69 years old with a cervical HPV16 infection that either progressed to CIN3+ or cleared (not recorded which).

With respect to this clone: The missing CDR3 end, 3 residues past where the read stops, is filled in from the germline J gene. The chain joins TRBV7-8 to TRBJ1-5; perhaps TRBD1 as D (6 bases). V was cut by 5 bases and J by 4 bases, with 15 bases left in between. Germline V gene data show CDR1 as SGHVS and CDR2 as FQNEAQ. The CDR3 is 15 amino acids. The DNA read from the CDR3 is TGTGCCAGCAGCCCTAGAGGGGGTAGAAATCAGCCC. Its protein product is CASSPRGGRNQP. The complete CDR3 sequence is CASSPRGGRNQPQHF.

In regard to this clone: The read finishes 3 residues shy of the CDR3 end, and the germline J gene is used to complete it. The rearrangement uses TRBV19 and TRBJ2-3; a weak D match, TRBD1 (6 bases). CDR3 length equals 16 residues. CDR1 is LNHDA, CDR2 SQIVND, per germline (reference sequence). This CDR3 is CASSISATGGNQPQYF. The CDR3 DNA, read in part, is TGTGCCAGTAGTATATCGGCGACAGGCGGCAATCAGCCG.

According to its frequency, this clone is medium-sized. Coverage ceases 3 residues before the CDR3 finishes, and the germline J gene fills in the end. The rearrangement joins TRBV5-1 to TRBJ1-4; D is undetermined. Looked up from germline, CDR1 is SGHRS and CDR2 is YFSETQ. The CDR3 is made up of 15 amino acids. CDR3 loop: CASSTDSAGGGKLFF. The covered CDR3 bases are TGCGCCAGCAGCACGGATTCAGCGGGAGGAGGGAAA. Looking up the rest from reference TRBV5-1 and TRBJ1-4 gives the full variable domain: KAGVTQTPRYLIKTRGQQVTLSCSPISGHRSVSWYQQTPGQGLQFLFEYFSETQRNKGNFPGRFSGRQFSNSRSEMNVSTLELGDSALYLCASSTDSAGGGKLFFGSGTQLSVL.

On this clone itself: Read data end 3 residues before the CDR3 end; the end is taken from the germline J gene. This chain uses TRBV20-1 with TRBJ1-5, with 9 bases that match TRBD1. This CDR3 spans 12 amino acids. Trimming cost V 6 bases and J 7 bases; bases outside gene matches: 4. Germline CDR1 reads DFQATT; CDR2 reads SNEGSKA (reference sequence). The CDR3 loop reads CSATGGGQPQHF. The covered CDR3 bases are TGCAGTGCAACAGGGGGCGGGCAGCCC.

CDR3 loop: CSARDTGRGEKLFF. CDR3 DNA, as far as it was read: TGCAGTGCTAGAGATACAGGGAGGGGGGAAAAA. The J gene is TRBJ1-4, the V gene TRBV20-1; D is possibly TRBD1 (6 bases). The read finishes 3 residues shy of the CDR3 end, and the germline J gene is used to complete it. Trimming shortened V by 0 bases and J by 8 bases, and 13 bases separated the two germline ends. The CDR3 contains 14 residues. The germline V gene has CDR1 DFQATT and CDR2 SNEGSKA (reference sequence).

About this clone: The read halts 3 residues ahead of the CDR3 end, with the missing end drawn from the germline J gene. This chain links TRBV7-2 with TRBJ2-2; 9 bases agree with TRBD1. Germline lookup yields CDR1 SGHTA and CDR2 FQGNSA. Trimming cost V 5 bases and J 4 bases; bases outside gene matches: 2. This CDR3 is built from 14 residues. CDR3 protein: CASSKTGGTGELFF. CDR3 DNA, as far as it was read: TGTGCCAGCAGCAAGACAGGGGGCACCGGGGAG.

As to this clone: The read comes to an end 3 residues before the CDR3 does, leaving the germline J gene to fill in the end. This rearrangement joins TRBV7-8 to TRBJ1-6; 8 nucleotides agree with TRBD1. The length of the CDR3 is 15 residues. CDR1 is SGHVS and CDR2 is FQNEAQ in the germline V gene. Unmatched junction bases numbered 5, after V lost 2 bases and J lost 8 bases. The DNA read from the CDR3 is TGTGCCAGCAGCTTATCAGGGGGCGTGTATTCACCC. Translation: CASSLSGGVYSP. From start to end, the CDR3 is CASSLSGGVYSPLHF. The variable domain in full, with the rest retrieved from reference TRBV7-8 and TRBJ1-6, is GAGVSQSPRYKVAKRGQDVALRCDPISGHVSLFWYQQALGQGPEFLTYFQNEAQLDKSGLPSDRFFAERPEGSVSTLKIQRTQQEDSAVYLCASSLSGGVYSPLHFGNGTRLTVT.

On this clone itself: With the read ending 3 residues before the CDR3 end, the germline J gene is used to fill in that end. The chain recombines TRBV7-8 with TRBJ2-7; 8 bases are a match to TRBD2. This CDR3 is 14 amino acids long. J gave up 0 bases and V 5 bases, and 3 bases lay outside the gene matches. Germline assignment: CDR1 SGHVS and CDR2 FQNEAQ. The CDR3 here is CASSPSGSSYEQYF. CDR3 bases read: TGTGCCAGCAGCCCAAGCGGGAGCTCCTACGAG.

To note about this clone: The read gets to within 3 residues of the CDR3 end, and the germline J gene fills in the rest. The chain couples TRBV5-4 to TRBJ2-7, with D unclear. V lost 3 bases, J lost 0 bases, and 7 bases lay in between. Per the germline V gene, CDR1 is SGHNT and CDR2 is YYREEE (reference sequence). The CDR3 is made up of 13 amino acids. The sequenced CDR3 bases are TGTGCCAGCAGCTCCGGTAGCTCCTACGAG. This codes for CASSSGSSYE. The whole CDR3 sequence is CASSSGSSYEQYF. Based on the CDR3 plus reference TRBV5-4 and TRBJ2-7, the full variable domain is ETGVTQSPTHLIKTRGQQVTLRCSSQSGHNTVSWYQQALGQGPQFIFQYYREEENGRGNFPPRFSGLQFPNYSSELNVNALELDDSALYLCASSSGSSYEQYFGPGTRLTVT.

A remark on this clone: The read ends 3 residues shy of where the CDR3 ends; the end is completed using the germline J gene. The J gene is TRBJ1-3, the V gene TRBV5-6; no firm D call. The CDR3 has 15 residues. Trimming shortened V by 6 bases and J by 0 bases, and 13 bases separated the two germline ends. Germline loops: CDR1 SGHDT, CDR2 YYEEEE. CDR3 DNA (partial): TGTGCCAGCACCGCTCAAGGTTCCTCTGGAAACACC. It is translated as CASTAQGSSGNT. From start to end, the CDR3 is CASTAQGSSGNTIYF.

On this clone: The CDR3 end lies 3 residues beyond the end of the read and is filled in from the germline J gene. The chain joins TRBV5-1 to TRBJ1-6; no reliable D call. This CDR3 comprises 14 residues. With 0 bases removed from V and 5 bases from J, the gap between germline ends came to 6 bases. Germline CDR1 SGHRS, CDR2 YFSETQ. The covered CDR3 bases are TGCGCCAGCAGCTTGGGCAGAGATAATTCACCC. This sequence encodes CASSLGRDNSP. The full CDR3 reads CASSLGRDNSPLHF.

Notes on this clone: The read ends 3 residues before the CDR3 terminus; that terminus is restored from the germline J gene. The V and J genes are TRBV7-2 and TRBJ1-5, with D possibly matching TRBD1 (6 bases). The CDR3 has 15 residues. Trimming pared 3 bases from V and 5 bases from J, leaving 14 bases between. CDR1 is SGHTA, CDR2 FQGNSA, per germline. The CDR3 sequence is CASSFRQGMHQPQHF. Partial CDR3 DNA: TGTGCCAGCAGCTTTCGGCAGGGGATGCATCAGCCC.

A note on this clone: The CDR3 end lies 3 residues beyond the end of the read and is filled in from the germline J gene. The chain links TRBV19 to TRBJ2-2; D perhaps matches TRBD2 (5 bases). Germline CDR1 reads LNHDA; CDR2 reads SQIVND (reference sequence). This CDR3 region has 16 residues. The CDR3 is CASSIVMPTELEKLFF. The sequenced part of the CDR3 DNA is TGTGCCAGTAGTATCGTCATGCCCACCGAACTAGAAAAG.

About this clone: The read gets to within 3 residues of the CDR3 end, and the germline J gene fills in the rest. V and J are TRBV6-4 and TRBJ2-7; weak D call: TRBD2 (7 bases). The CDR3 spans 14 residues. With 7 bases removed from V and 2 bases from J, the gap between germline ends came to 15 bases. Germline-derived CDR1 and CDR2 are MRHNA and SNTAGT. The CDR3 is CASTGGQVTYEQYF. The CDR3 bases that were read are TGTGCCAGCACCGGGGGGCAGGTTACCTACGAG.

A remark on this clone: The read halts 3 residues ahead of the CDR3 end, with the missing end drawn from the germline J gene. V gene TRBV19 combines with J gene TRBJ1-5, with D hard to call. Germline values: CDR1 LNHDA, CDR2 SQIVND (reference sequence). This CDR3 has 18 amino acids. Trimming took 3 bases from V and 0 from J, leaving 18 bases between them. The CDR3 loop is CASSIEGVGTPSNQPQHF. The DNA read from the CDR3 is TGTGCCAGTAGTATCGAGGGTGTCGGTACTCCTAGCAATCAGCCC.

Details on this clone: The DNA ends 3 residues before the CDR3 does, and the rest of the CDR3 is filled in from the germline J gene. The chain links TRBV2 to TRBJ1-6; TRBD1 might be the D (5 bases). The length of the CDR3 is 13 residues. In germline, CDR1 is SNHLY, CDR2 FYNNEI. The V end was cut by 6 bases, the J end by 5 bases, with 8 bases between. The DNA read from the CDR3 is TGTGCCAGCAGAGACAGAAATAATTCACCC. Amino acid sequence: CASRDRNNSP. The full CDR3 sequence reads CASRDRNNSPLHF.

Concerning this clone: Coverage ceases 3 residues before the CDR3 finishes, and the germline J gene fills in the end. The chain carries TRBV19 and TRBJ1-6; TRBD1 agrees at 7 bases. CDR1 and CDR2 from the germline V gene are LNHDA and SQIVND (reference sequence). V lost 4 bases, J lost 7 bases, and 4 bases stayed unmatched. The CDR3 is 14 amino acids. CDR3 sequence reads: CASSTGTANSPLHF. The CDR3 DNA, read in part, is TGTGCCAGTAGTACCGGGACAGCGAATTCACCC.

Comment on this clone: The read falls 3 residues short of the CDR3 end, and the missing part is taken from the germline J gene. The chain uses TRBV2 and TRBJ1-3; D call uncertain. V was cut by 1 base and J by 0 bases, with 10 bases left in between. This CDR3 spans 16 amino acids. Germline V gene sequence: CDR1 SNHLY, CDR2 FYNNEI. CDR3 amino acids: CASSEDQSFSGNTIYF. Incomplete CDR3 DNA: TGTGCCAGCAGTGAAGATCAGAGTTTCTCTGGAAACACC.

Note on this clone: The read ends 3 residues shy of where the CDR3 ends; the end is completed using the germline J gene. The chain employs TRBV20-1 and TRBJ2-1; 8 bases line up with TRBD1. With 7 bases clipped from V and 2 bases from J, the junction kept 1 base outside the gene matches. The CDR3 consists of 12 residues. Germline CDR1 and CDR2: DFQATT and SNEGSKA (reference sequence). The part of the CDR3 DNA that was read is TGCAGTGTGGACAGGGCCTACAATGAG. It codes for CSVDRAYNE. The entire CDR3 sequence reads CSVDRAYNEQFF.

Concerning this clone: The CDR3 end falls 3 residues outside the read, so it is completed with the germline J gene. V gene TRBV18 combines with J gene TRBJ1-4; tentatively, D is TRBD1 (5 bases). The CDR3 runs to 18 residues. Germline values: CDR1 KGHSH, CDR2 LQKENI. The sequenced part of the CDR3 DNA is TGTGCCAGCTCTCTGGGGCCGAAAACGTATTCTGGGGCCAACGTA. This codes for CASSLGPKTYSGANV. The whole CDR3 protein reads CASSLGPKTYSGANVLFF. The full variable domain, rest sourced from reference TRBV18 and TRBJ1-4, is NAGVMQNPRHLVRRRGQEARLRCSPMKGHSHVYWYRQLPEEGLKFMVYLQKENIIDESGMPKERFSAEFPKEGPSILRIQQVVRGDSAAYFCASSLGPKTYSGANVLFFGSGTQLSVL.

A note on this clone: The CDR3 end falls 3 residues outside the read, so it is completed with the germline J gene. The chain is built from TRBV19 and TRBJ1-5; 9 bases map to TRBD1. CDR3 length: 19 residues. The germline V gene has CDR1 LNHDA and CDR2 SQIVND (reference sequence). Unmatched junction bases numbered 10, after V lost 1 base and J lost 0 bases. The sequenced part of the CDR3 DNA is TGTGCCAGTAGTATAGCGGGGACAGGGATAATGGGTAGCAATCAGCCC. It yields the protein CASSIAGTGIMGSNQP. The full CDR3 protein reads CASSIAGTGIMGSNQPQHF.

Remarks on this clone: Read coverage stops 3 residues before the CDR3 terminus; the germline J gene supplies the remainder. The chain has TRBV5-1 and TRBJ2-2, with TRBD1 as a possible D gene (6 bases). V gave up 1 base and J gave up 2 bases, with 9 bases separating them. The CDR3 sequence is 15 residues long. CDR1 and CDR2 (germline): SGHRS, YFSETQ. Partial CDR3 DNA: TGCGCCAGCAGCTTGCAGGGGATAAACACCGGGGAG. Amino acid sequence: CASSLQGINTGE. The CDR3 in full is CASSLQGINTGELFF.

Comment on this clone: The read comes to an end 3 residues before the CDR3 does, leaving the germline J gene to fill in the end. The chain carries TRBV10-3 and TRBJ1-5; perhaps TRBD1 as D (6 bases). The germline gives CDR1 ENHRY, CDR2 SYGVKD. The ends were cut back, 10 bases at V and 5 bases at J, with 15 bases in the middle. This CDR3 has 13 residues. CDR3 DNA (partial): TGTGCCACGGCGGGGGGGGCGGATCAGCCC. It specifies CATAGGADQP. The full CDR3 is CATAGGADQPQHF.

About this clone: From the germline J gene comes the end of the CDR3, since the read stops 3 residues before it. The chain combines TRBV2 with TRBJ2-5; tentative D call: TRBD1 (6 bases). Germline values: CDR1 SNHLY, CDR2 FYNNEI. CDR3 length: 13 amino acids. V lost 7 bases, J lost 5 bases, and 14 bases lay in between. Partial CDR3 DNA: TGTGCCAGCAATGGCAGGGGATTTGAGACC. This codes for CASNGRGFET. The whole CDR3 region reads CASNGRGFETQYF.

On this clone itself: Sequence at one end of the junction differs from germline and may be a read error. The sequenced fragment ends 3 residues before the CDR3 boundary, so the rest is inferred from the germline J gene. The chain couples TRBV18 to TRBJ1-2; D remains unclear. Germline assignment: CDR1 KGHSH and CDR2 LQKENI. CDR3 length equals 14 residues. CDR3 protein: CASSPPSSIYDYTF. The CDR3 DNA, read in part, is TGTGCCAGCTCACCCCCTAGTTCAATATATGAC.